The rows below give T cell receptor beta chains drawn from one sample of a study of identical twins. Each CDR3 protein gets one entry after TCRdb re-called the 5' RACE reads with MiXCR. The sample shows 400,000 to 650,000 distinct CDR3 sequences, less than 25% of them seen only once. These sequences were also reported in another study, on T cells expressing NK-cell markers.

The specimen sequenced was CD4+ T cells sorted from blood. The source is a woman aged 18 to 35 in good health. The CDR3 runs from the conserved cysteine through the conserved F or W. A D gene is named only where the DNA matches it firmly. Not every row has a clone size; where given, it reads once, few, many or a size class.

d_call: NA
v_call: TRBV12-3/TRBV12-4
j_call: TRBJ2-1
clone_size: once
cdr3_length: 12
cdr3_aa: CASSPTRGEQFF
cdr3_nt: TGTGCCAGCAGTCCGACCCGGGGTGAGCAGTTCTTC

d_call: TRBD2
v_call: TRBV5-1
j_call: TRBJ2-5
clone_size: NA
cdr3_length: 13
cdr3_aa: CASSFSGTETQYF
cdr3_nt: TGCGCCAGCAGCTTTAGCGGGACGGAGACCCAGTACTTC

d_call: NA
v_call: TRBV20-1
j_call: TRBJ2-3
clone_size: few
cdr3_length: 14
cdr3_aa: CSAHATVNTDTQYF
cdr3_nt: TGCAGTGCTCACGCGACAGTTAACACAGATACGCAGTATTTT

d_call: NA
v_call: TRBV11-2
j_call: TRBJ2-5
clone_size: NA
cdr3_length: 17
cdr3_aa: CASSLAGTGASQETQYF
cdr3_nt: TGTGCCAGCAGCTTAGCCGGTACGGGAGCCAGCCAAGAGACCCAGTACTTC

d_call: NA
v_call: TRBV20-1
j_call: TRBJ1-4
clone_size: NA
cdr3_length: 12
cdr3_aa: CSARGGDEKLFF
cdr3_nt: TGCAGTGCTAGGGGTGGGGATGAAAAACTGTTTTTT

d_call: TRBD1
v_call: TRBV7-9
j_call: TRBJ1-5
clone_size: NA
cdr3_length: 14
cdr3_aa: CASSLQGGGQPQHF
cdr3_nt: TGTGCCAGCAGCCTTCAGGGGGGCGGACAGCCCCAGCATTTT

d_call: NA
v_call: TRBV7-9
j_call: TRBJ1-4
clone_size: many
cdr3_length: 14
cdr3_aa: CASSLGAGNEKLFF
cdr3_nt: TGTGCCAGCAGCTTAGGGGCAGGGAACGAAAAACTGTTTTTT

d_call: NA
v_call: TRBV20-1
j_call: TRBJ2-1
clone_size: NA
cdr3_length: 13
cdr3_aa: CSARDLGGNEQFF
cdr3_nt: TGCAGTGCTAGGGACTTGGGGGGCAATGAGCAGTTCTTC

d_call: TRBD2
v_call: TRBV7-9
j_call: TRBJ2-1
clone_size: few
cdr3_length: 17
cdr3_aa: CASSLALLAGLYNEQFF
cdr3_nt: TGTGCCAGCAGCTTAGCGTTACTAGCGGGCCTCTACAATGAGCAGTTCTTC

d_call: NA
v_call: TRBV3-1
j_call: TRBJ1-1
clone_size: few
cdr3_length: 13
cdr3_aa: CASSRLRDTEAFF
cdr3_nt: TGTGCCAGCAGCCGATTACGGGACACTGAAGCTTTCTTT

d_call: NA
v_call: TRBV7-3
j_call: TRBJ2-3
clone_size: NA
cdr3_length: 15
cdr3_aa: CASSFTGRGTDTQYF
cdr3_nt: TGTGCCAGCAGCTTCACCGGGCGGGGCACAGATACGCAGTATTTT

d_call: NA
v_call: TRBV12-3/TRBV12-4
j_call: TRBJ2-2
clone_size: NA
cdr3_length: 14
cdr3_aa: CASRPDQTSGKLFF
cdr3_nt: TGTGCCAGCAGGCCGGACCAAACGTCCGGGAAGCTGTTTTTT

d_call: TRBD2
v_call: TRBV20-1
j_call: TRBJ2-1
clone_size: NA
cdr3_length: 16
cdr3_aa: CSATTTGLAGLNEQFF
cdr3_nt: TGCAGTGCTACCACCACGGGACTAGCGGGCCTCAATGAGCAGTTCTTC

d_call: TRBD1
v_call: TRBV23-1
j_call: TRBJ1-2
clone_size: many
cdr3_length: 15
cdr3_aa: CASSQRTGADYGYTF
cdr3_nt: TGCGCCAGCAGTCAACGGACAGGGGCTGATTATGGCTACACCTTC

d_call: NA
v_call: TRBV6-1
j_call: TRBJ2-5
clone_size: NA
cdr3_length: 13
cdr3_aa: CASSVILQETQYF
cdr3_nt: TGTGCCAGCAGTGTAATACTCCAAGAGACCCAGTACTTC

d_call: NA
v_call: TRBV20-1
j_call: TRBJ2-1
clone_size: few
cdr3_length: 13
cdr3_aa: CSARLPPDNEQFF
cdr3_nt: TGCAGTGCTAGGCTCCCGCCAGACAATGAGCAGTTCTTC

d_call: NA
v_call: TRBV7-6
j_call: TRBJ1-1
clone_size: NA
cdr3_length: 19
cdr3_aa: CASSLRPPQRGTPNTEAFF
cdr3_nt: TGTGCCAGCAGCTTACGCCCCCCTCAGCGGGGGACGCCGAACACTGAAGCTTTCTTT

d_call: NA
v_call: TRBV29-1
j_call: TRBJ2-3
clone_size: few
cdr3_length: 18
cdr3_aa: CSVGGASVVAGFGDTQYF
cdr3_nt: TGCAGCGTTGGAGGGGCGTCCGTGGTCGCAGGGTTTGGAGATACGCAGTATTTT

d_call: NA
v_call: TRBV5-1
j_call: TRBJ2-3
clone_size: few
cdr3_length: 16
cdr3_aa: CASSLGSGTSTDTQYF
cdr3_nt: TGCGCCAGCAGCTTGGGGTCGGGGACGAGCACAGATACGCAGTATTTT

d_call: TRBD1
v_call: TRBV5-1
j_call: TRBJ2-1
clone_size: few
cdr3_length: 16
cdr3_aa: CASSLASGQRTNEQFF
cdr3_nt: TGCGCCAGCAGCTTGGCCTCGGGACAGAGAACCAATGAGCAGTTCTTC

d_call: TRBD1
v_call: TRBV10-3
j_call: TRBJ2-3
clone_size: few
cdr3_length: 16
cdr3_aa: CATTLQGRIGTDTQYF
cdr3_nt: TGTGCCACGACACTACAGGGGAGAATAGGCACAGATACGCAGTATTTT

d_call: NA
v_call: TRBV6-1
j_call: TRBJ1-6
clone_size: many
cdr3_length: 13
cdr3_aa: CASSKNRNSPLHF
cdr3_nt: TGTGCCAGCAGCAAAAACAGGAATTCACCCCTCCACTTT

d_call: NA
v_call: TRBV5-4
j_call: TRBJ2-3
clone_size: few
cdr3_length: 15
cdr3_aa: CASSLGRAQRDTQYF
cdr3_nt: TGTGCCAGCAGCTTGGGGCGAGCCCAACGAGATACGCAGTATTTT

d_call: TRBD2
v_call: TRBV6-5
j_call: TRBJ2-7
clone_size: NA
cdr3_length: 15
cdr3_aa: CASSYRSGRHTEQYF
cdr3_nt: TGTGCCAGCAGTTACAGGAGCGGGAGACATACGGAGCAGTACTTC

d_call: TRBD1
v_call: TRBV20-1
j_call: TRBJ2-5
clone_size: NA
cdr3_length: 12
cdr3_aa: CSAMVRGETQYF
cdr3_nt: TGCAGTGCTATGGTCAGGGGGGAGACCCAGTACTTC

d_call: NA
v_call: TRBV20-1
j_call: TRBJ1-5
clone_size: NA
cdr3_length: 12
cdr3_aa: CSGQRANQPQHF
cdr3_nt: TGCAGTGGGCAGCGAGCTAATCAGCCCCAGCATTTT

d_call: NA
v_call: TRBV12-3/TRBV12-4
j_call: TRBJ1-2
clone_size: NA
cdr3_length: 15
cdr3_aa: CASSTSQRRGYGYTF
cdr3_nt: TGTGCCAGCAGCACTTCCCAGAGGAGGGGCTATGGCTACACCTTC

d_call: TRBD2
v_call: TRBV12-3/TRBV12-4
j_call: TRBJ2-5
clone_size: many
cdr3_length: 13
cdr3_aa: CASSASGGETQYF
cdr3_nt: TGTGCCAGCAGTGCTAGCGGGGGGGAGACCCAGTACTTC

d_call: NA
v_call: TRBV6-4
j_call: TRBJ1-5
clone_size: NA
cdr3_length: 13
cdr3_aa: CASSPGWNQPQHF
cdr3_nt: TGTGCCAGCAGTCCCGGTTGGAATCAGCCCCAGCATTTT

d_call: NA
v_call: TRBV9
j_call: TRBJ2-1
clone_size: few
cdr3_length: 15
cdr3_aa: CASSVGPAPRFEQFF
cdr3_nt: TGTGCCAGCAGCGTAGGTCCAGCGCCTCGATTCGAGCAGTTCTTC

d_call: TRBD1
v_call: TRBV12-3/TRBV12-4
j_call: TRBJ1-6
clone_size: NA
cdr3_length: 15
cdr3_aa: CASRLDRGRNSPLHF
cdr3_nt: TGTGCCAGCAGACTCGACAGGGGGCGTAATTCACCCCTCCACTTT

d_call: NA
v_call: TRBV6-9
j_call: TRBJ2-7
clone_size: NA
cdr3_length: 14
cdr3_aa: CASSYSNRPYEQYF
cdr3_nt: TGTGCCAGCAGTTATTCGAACAGGCCCTACGAGCAGTACTTC

d_call: NA
v_call: TRBV12-3/TRBV12-4
j_call: TRBJ1-2
clone_size: many
cdr3_length: 11
cdr3_aa: CASSFSRGYTF
cdr3_nt: TGTGCCAGCAGTTTCAGCAGGGGCTACACCTTC

d_call: TRBD1
v_call: TRBV5-1
j_call: TRBJ2-2
clone_size: NA
cdr3_length: 14
cdr3_aa: CASSPGQTTGELFF
cdr3_nt: TGCGCCAGCAGCCCGGGACAGACCACCGGGGAGCTGTTTTTT

d_call: NA
v_call: TRBV2
j_call: TRBJ2-1
clone_size: few
cdr3_length: 16
cdr3_aa: CASSEVWDGSYNEQFF
cdr3_nt: TGTGCCAGCAGTGAAGTCTGGGACGGCTCCTACAATGAGCAGTTCTTC

d_call: NA
v_call: TRBV7-2
j_call: TRBJ2-3
clone_size: NA
cdr3_length: 16
cdr3_aa: CASSLVVGGGSDTQYF
cdr3_nt: TGTGCCAGCAGCTTAGTTGTGGGAGGGGGGTCCGATACGCAGTATTTT

d_call: TRBD1
v_call: TRBV4-2
j_call: TRBJ1-5
clone_size: few
cdr3_length: 15
cdr3_aa: CASSQVQGSGQPQHF
cdr3_nt: TGTGCCAGCAGCCAGGTACAGGGGTCGGGGCAGCCCCAGCATTTT

d_call: TRBD2
v_call: TRBV9
j_call: TRBJ2-3
clone_size: few
cdr3_length: 18
cdr3_aa: CASSHPGWREIYTDTQYF
cdr3_nt: TGTGCCAGCAGCCACCCAGGATGGCGGGAGATATACACAGATACGCAGTATTTT

d_call: NA
v_call: TRBV20-1
j_call: TRBJ2-3
clone_size: few
cdr3_length: 14
cdr3_aa: CSASQATRSDTQYF
cdr3_nt: TGCAGTGCGAGTCAGGCGACTAGATCAGATACGCAGTATTTT

d_call: TRBD1
v_call: TRBV2
j_call: TRBJ2-7
clone_size: NA
cdr3_length: 15
cdr3_aa: CASSDVRQGSYEQYF
cdr3_nt: TGTGCCAGCAGTGATGTCAGACAGGGGTCCTACGAGCAGTACTTC

d_call: NA
v_call: TRBV5-6
j_call: TRBJ2-7
clone_size: NA
cdr3_length: 14
cdr3_aa: CASTLQSWSYEQYF
cdr3_nt: TGTGCCAGCACCCTGCAGTCTTGGTCCTACGAGCAGTACTTC

d_call: TRBD2
v_call: TRBV10-2
j_call: TRBJ2-7
clone_size: NA
cdr3_length: 17
cdr3_aa: CASSESRGTSGSYEQYF
cdr3_nt: TGCGCCAGCAGTGAGTCAAGAGGGACTAGCGGCTCCTACGAGCAGTACTTC

d_call: NA
v_call: TRBV12-3/TRBV12-4
j_call: TRBJ1-5
clone_size: many
cdr3_length: 12
cdr3_aa: CASSPDRQPQHF
cdr3_nt: TGTGCCAGCAGTCCTGACCGACAGCCCCAGCATTTT

d_call: TRBD1
v_call: TRBV12-3/TRBV12-4
j_call: TRBJ1-1
clone_size: NA
cdr3_length: 15
cdr3_aa: CASRPGQGMDTEAFF
cdr3_nt: TGTGCCAGCAGGCCGGGACAGGGAATGGACACTGAAGCTTTCTTT

d_call: NA
v_call: TRBV14
j_call: TRBJ2-1
clone_size: NA
cdr3_length: 13
cdr3_aa: CASSYRVHNEQFF
cdr3_nt: TGTGCCAGCAGCTACAGGGTCCACAATGAGCAGTTCTTC

d_call: TRBD2
v_call: TRBV12-3/TRBV12-4
j_call: TRBJ2-7
clone_size: few
cdr3_length: 14
cdr3_aa: CASSFGTSSYEQYF
cdr3_nt: TGTGCCAGCAGTTTCGGGACTAGCTCGTACGAGCAGTACTTC